This T cell receptor beta chain originates from a study of blood T cell repertoires in COVID-19. At the level of the study: Samples taken during acute and convalescent COVID-19 were collected in the United States, Italy and Spain. From T cells, B-cell-depleted T cells, or PBMCs came the material, which was cDNA or gDNA.

This CDR3 comprises 14 residues. The ends were cut back, 1 base at V and 3 bases at J, with 8 bases in the middle. Germline lookup yields CDR1 SGHNT and CDR2 YENEEA. Original methodology: Amplification of reference gene primers was used by the study to estimate nucleated cell counts. Sequencing was performed with immunoSEQ multiplex PCR; in TCRdb, only in-frame clones are kept and a portion is missing. Clone size and V and J calls were adopted from that table, with D and trimming inferred from the DNA. In the table there are around 30,000 clones, about 87% of which are singletons. The sample consisted of peripheral blood. This clonotype originated in a human donor in a cohort sampled during active COVID-19. The donor label of this sample is uncertain. The genes are TRBV11-3 and TRBJ2-3; perhaps TRBD2 as D (5 bases). The CDR3 sequence: CASSLGSGTDTQYF. For the CDR3, the DNA is TGTGCCAGCAGCTTAGGCTCGGGGACAGATACGCAGTATTTT.